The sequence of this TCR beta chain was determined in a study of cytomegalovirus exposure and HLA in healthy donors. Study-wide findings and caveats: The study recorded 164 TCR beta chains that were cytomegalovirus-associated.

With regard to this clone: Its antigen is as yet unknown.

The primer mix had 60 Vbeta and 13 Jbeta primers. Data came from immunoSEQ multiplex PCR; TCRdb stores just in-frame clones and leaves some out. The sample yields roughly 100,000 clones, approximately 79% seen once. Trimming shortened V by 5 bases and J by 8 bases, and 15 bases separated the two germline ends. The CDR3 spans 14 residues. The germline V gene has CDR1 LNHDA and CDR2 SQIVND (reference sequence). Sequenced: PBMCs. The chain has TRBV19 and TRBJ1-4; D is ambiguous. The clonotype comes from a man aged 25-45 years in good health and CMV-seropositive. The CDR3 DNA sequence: TGTGCCAGTAGTGAGGAGAGGGTCGGGGAAAAACTGTTTTTT. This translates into CASSEERVGEKLFF.